The T cell receptor (beta chain) under discussion was sequenced for a study of CD8+ T cells in alopecia areata. Study at large: Treated patients' severity was scored by percentage of affected scalp area.

Treatment denoted: oral pan-JAK inhibitor, 5-10 mg twice daily. RNA was extracted and reverse transcribed into cDNA as the sequencing template. Generated by immunoSEQ multiplex PCR, the TCRdb table keeps only in-frame clones and is missing some. The table shows around 110,000 clones, with roughly 50% occurring only once. The germline V gene has CDR1 KGHSH and CDR2 LQKENI. The CDR3 is made up of 15 amino acids. Deletions cut 3 bases from V and 3 bases from J, with 11 bases between. The sample was CD8+ T cells sorted from blood, taken at week 24, from a patient treated with tofacitinib. This sequence was found in a human donor with alopecia areata. V and J are TRBV18 and TRBJ1-4; D not certain. CDR3 region: CASSPLRAANEKLFF. DNA for the CDR3: TGTGCCAGCTCACCCCTTCGGGCAGCTAATGAAAAACTGTTTTTT.